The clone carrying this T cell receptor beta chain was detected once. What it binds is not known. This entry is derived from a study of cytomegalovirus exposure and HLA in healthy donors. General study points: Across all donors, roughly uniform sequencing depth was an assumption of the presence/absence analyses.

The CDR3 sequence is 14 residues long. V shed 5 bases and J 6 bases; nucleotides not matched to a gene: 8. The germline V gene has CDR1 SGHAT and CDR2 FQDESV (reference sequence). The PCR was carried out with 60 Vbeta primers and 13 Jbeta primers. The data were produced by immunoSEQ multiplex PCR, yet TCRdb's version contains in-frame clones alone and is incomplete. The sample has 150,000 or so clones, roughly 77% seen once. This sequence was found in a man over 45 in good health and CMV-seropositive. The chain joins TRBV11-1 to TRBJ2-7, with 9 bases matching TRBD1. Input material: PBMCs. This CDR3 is CASSPQGAAGEQYF. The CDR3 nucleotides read TGTGCCAGCAGCCCACAGGGGGCGGCGGGCGAGCAGTACTTC.